The 15 T cell receptor beta chains presented below share a single source sample, sequenced in a study of beta chain features in type 1 diabetes. The entirety of the isolated RNA underwent reverse transcription, so expressed TCRB transcripts were sequenced. TCRdb's copy holds only in-frame clones and misses some; the assay was immunoSEQ multiplex PCR. This sample has under 800,000 clones, with around 15% found just once. The material sequenced was naive CD4+ T cells from blood. These receptors originate from a man aged 18 to 30 in good health.

In the case of this clone: In the same sample, other DNA sequences code for this CDR3. The chain is built from TRBV7-3 and TRBJ2-3, with 7 positions matching TRBD2. There are 15 residues in the CDR3. J was trimmed by 0 bases and V by 0 bases; bases with no gene match: 0. Per germline, CDR1 SGHTA and CDR2 FQGTGA. The CDR3 bases are TGTGCCAGCAGCTTAACTAGCGGGAGCACAGATACGCAGTATTTT. It translates to CASSLTSGSTDTQYF.

The chain links TRBV5-1 to TRBJ1-5, with TRBD1 matching 9 bases. V dropped 4 bases and J dropped 7; count of bases not matched to a gene: 6. Germline lookup yields CDR1 SGHRS and CDR2 YFSETQ. The CDR3 is made up of 14 amino acids. The CDR3: CASSITGGYQPQHF. For the CDR3, the DNA is TGCGCCAGCAGCATAACAGGGGGCTACCAGCCCCAGCATTTT.

This chain links TRBV7-9 with TRBJ1-4; D is uncertain. From germline, CDR1 is SEHNR and CDR2 FQNEAQ (reference sequence). V was clipped by 4 bases and J by 9 bases, with 15 bases between them. CDR3 length equals 14 residues. The CDR3 DNA sequence: TGTGCCAGCAGCTCCCAGACGACCTCCCAAAAACTGTTTTTT. This translates into CASSSQTTSQKLFF.

This clone was observed a handful of times. The chain recombines TRBV5-5 with TRBJ1-1, with D perhaps TRBD1 (5 bases). This CDR3 spans 16 amino acids. The V gene's germline CDR1 is SGHKS and CDR2 YYEKEE (reference sequence). V dropped 2 bases and J dropped 0 bases, with 14 bases sitting between them. This chain's CDR3 is CASSFGAGRVNTEAFF. In DNA, the CDR3 is TGTGCCAGCAGCTTTGGGGCGGGAAGGGTGAACACTGAAGCTTTCTTT.

This clone was counted a few times. The chain employs TRBV9 and TRBJ2-7, with D tentatively TRBD1 (6 bases). Germline-derived CDR1 and CDR2 are SGDLS and YYNGEE. V lost 0 bases, J lost 4 bases, and 20 bases lay in between. The CDR3 contains 17 residues. CDR3 protein: CASSVGSRAGDAYEQYF. The CDR3 coding sequence is TGTGCCAGCAGCGTAGGATCTCGGGCAGGGGATGCGTACGAGCAGTACTTC. The entire variable domain, with the rest obtained from reference TRBV9 and TRBJ2-7, is as follows: DSGVTQTPKHLITATGQRVTLRCSPRSGDLSVYWYQQSLDQGLQFLIQYYNGEERAKGNILERFSAQQFPDLHSELNLSSLELGDSALYFCASSVGSRAGDAYEQYFGPGTRLTVT.

Regarding this clone: This is likely a read error, given that the CDR3 carries no conserved phenylalanine or tryptophan at its end. This rearrangement joins TRBV7-2 to TRBJ2-4; 9 bases line up with TRBD1. CDR1 is SGHTA and CDR2 is FQGNSA in the germline V gene. Trimming took 2 bases from V and 1 from J; bases not matched to a gene: 9. The CDR3 is 18 residues long. Here the CDR3 reads CASSLRGAGQGAKNIQYL. DNA of the CDR3: TGTGCCAGCAGCTTAAGGGGTGCCGGACAGGGGGCCAAAAACATTCAGTACCTC.

The genes are TRBV29-1 and TRBJ2-1, with unresolved D. Deletions cut 4 bases from V and 10 bases from J, with 14 bases between. The CDR3 length is 12 residues. Germline V lookup: CDR1 SQVTM, CDR2 ANQGSEA. The CDR3 is CSVGKPGPEQFF. For the CDR3, the DNA is TGCAGCGTTGGGAAGCCGGGCCCAGAGCAGTTCTTC.

The chain employs TRBV12-5 and TRBJ2-1; TRBD1 aligns across 7 bases. Germline values: CDR1 LGHNT, CDR2 FRNRAP. V lost 6 bases, J lost 4 bases, and 12 bases stayed unmatched. The CDR3 has 16 residues. DNA for the CDR3: TGTGCTAGTGGCTCCTCCGGGACAGATAATTACAATGAGCAGTTCTTC. It is translated as CASGSSGTDNYNEQFF.

This clone was seen more than once but under ten times. The chain is built from TRBV6-1 and TRBJ2-6; D perhaps matches TRBD1 (5 bases). The CDR3 totals 16 residues. Between the trimmed V and J ends, which lost 3 bases and 1 base, there was a span of 10 bases. The germline V gene encodes CDR1 MNHNS and CDR2 SASEGT. The CDR3 sequence is CASSDATASGANVLTF. In DNA, the CDR3 is TGTGCCAGCAGTGACGCGACAGCTTCTGGGGCCAACGTCCTGACTTTC.

This clone was picked up a small number of times. The chain joins TRBV7-9 to TRBJ1-2; 8 bases fit TRBD1. This CDR3 region has 15 residues. With V trimmed by 2 bases and J by 4 bases, 6 bases remained unmatched. The germline gives CDR1 SEHNR, CDR2 FQNEAQ (reference sequence). This chain's CDR3 is CASSLNRQGAYGYTF. The CDR3 nucleotides are TGTGCCAGCAGCTTAAATCGGCAGGGGGCCTATGGCTACACCTTC. Looking up the rest from reference TRBV7-9 and TRBJ1-2 gives the full variable domain: DTGVSQNPRHKITKRGQNVTFRCDPISEHNRLYWYRQTLGQGPEFLTYFQNEAQLEKSRLLSDRFSAERPKGSFSTLEIQRTEQGDSAMYLCASSLNRQGAYGYTFGSGTRLTVV.

There are a few counts of this clone. This chain links TRBV9 with TRBJ1-5, with D possibly matching TRBD1 (5 bases). V was trimmed by 4 bases and J by 1 base, leaving 9 bases between them. CDR1 is SGDLS and CDR2 is YYNGEE in the germline V gene. This CDR3 contains 14 residues. The CDR3 DNA reads as TGTGCCAGCAGCTCGGGACTGAGCAATCAGCCCCAGCATTTT. This sequence encodes CASSSGLSNQPQHF.

This clone was recorded a few times. V usage is TRBV12-5 and J usage is TRBJ1-1; 9 nucleotides match TRBD1. J lost 3 bases, V lost 2 bases, and 1 base had no gene match. The CDR3 has 14 amino acids. CDR1 and CDR2 (germline): LGHNT, FRNRAP. This CDR3 is CASGLRDRDTEAFF. In nucleotides, the CDR3 is TGTGCTAGTGGTTTGCGGGACAGGGACACTGAAGCTTTCTTT.

This clone appeared a few times. The chain employs TRBV7-2 and TRBJ2-5; D possibly corresponds to TRBD2 (6 bases). The V end was cut by 1 base, the J end by 5 bases, with 17 bases between. The CDR3 has 16 residues. In germline, CDR1 is SGHTA, CDR2 FQGNSA. The CDR3 coding sequence is TGTGCCAGCAGCTTAGACTTAGGAGGAGGGTCGGAGACCCAGTACTTC. This codes for CASSLDLGGGSETQYF.

The chain links TRBV30 to TRBJ1-5; no reliable D call. Trimming stripped 0 bases from V and 4 bases from J, with 10 bases between. The CDR3 contains 14 residues. CDR1 and CDR2 from the germline V gene are GTSNPN and SVGIG (reference sequence). The CDR3 DNA sequence: TGTGCCTGGAGTGTCTCGGCCCGTAATCAGCCCCAGCATTTT. It translates to CAWSVSARNQPQHF.

This clone was observed a handful of times. The rearrangement joins TRBV29-1 to TRBJ2-3; D remains ambiguous. CDR1 and CDR2 (germline): SQVTM, ANQGSEA. The CDR3 spans 13 residues. Between the trimmed V and J ends, which lost 1 base and 0 bases, there was a span of 5 bases. The DNA of the CDR3 is TGCAGCGTTGAAGTAGATAGCACAGATACGCAGTATTTT. Its protein is CSVEVDSTDTQYF.